This record concerns one T cell receptor (beta chain) sequence. Its antigen is unidentified. This specimen belongs to a study of cytomegalovirus exposure and HLA in healthy donors. The study, taken as a whole, reports: Reportedly, TCR beta sequences accurately predicted HLA-A and HLA-B alleles in most subjects. CMV antigen specificity of three CMV-associated chains was confirmed in vitro. Later analysis associated a missense DCLRE1C variant with TCR beta V- and J-gene trimming.

CDR1 is SGHAT, CDR2 FQNNGV, per germline. This CDR3 is 13 amino acids long. V lost 5 bases and J lost 7, with 15 bases in between. PCR employed 60 Vbeta and 13 Jbeta primers. Clones were sequenced by immunoSEQ multiplex PCR, and TCRdb holds only the in-frame ones, with some missing. The top ten clones hold roughly 1.4% of a sample with 150,000 to 200,000 clones, around 77% of them seen once. This rearrangement joins TRBV11-2 to TRBJ2-7, with D perhaps TRBD2 (6 bases). The material sequenced was PBMCs. The origin of this receptor is a man in his 60s in good health and CMV-seronegative. The CDR3 region is CASSTGFSGEQYF. The CDR3 region has the DNA TGTGCCAGCAGCACCGGGTTTAGCGGAGAGCAGTACTTC.